The source of this TCR beta chain is a study of technical replicates of blood from a handful of donors. V lost 5 bases and J lost 6, with 15 bases in between. The germline V gene has CDR1 SGHTA and CDR2 FQGNSA. This CDR3 is 14 amino acids long. This clone was observed a single time. Profiled with immunoSEQ multiplex PCR; TCRdb holds only in-frame clones, not every one. The sample has 73,000 or so clones; 90% to 95% are singletons. This chain uses TRBV7-2 with TRBJ2-3; tentative D call: TRBD2 (5 bases). Sequencing was carried out using T cells isolated from PBMCs. The receptor was derived from a human donor in good health. This CDR3 is CASSPGEAVDTQYF. CDR3 in DNA: TGTGCCAGCAGCCCTGGAGAAGCGGTGGATACGCAGTATTTT.